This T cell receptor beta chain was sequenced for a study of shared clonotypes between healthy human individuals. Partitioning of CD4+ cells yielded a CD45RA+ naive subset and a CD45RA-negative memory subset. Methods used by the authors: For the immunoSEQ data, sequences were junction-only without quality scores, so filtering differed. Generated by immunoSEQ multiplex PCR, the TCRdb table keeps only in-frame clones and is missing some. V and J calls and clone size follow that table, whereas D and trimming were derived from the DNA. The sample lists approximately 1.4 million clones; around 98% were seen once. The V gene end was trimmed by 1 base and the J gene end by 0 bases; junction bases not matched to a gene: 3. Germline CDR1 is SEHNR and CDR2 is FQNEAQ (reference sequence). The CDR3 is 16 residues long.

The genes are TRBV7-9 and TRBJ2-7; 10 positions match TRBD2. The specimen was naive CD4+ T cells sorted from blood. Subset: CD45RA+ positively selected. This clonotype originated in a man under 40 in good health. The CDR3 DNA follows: TGTGCCAGCAGCTTAGGGGCTAGCGGGAGCTCCTACGAGCAGTACTTC. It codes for CASSLGASGSSYEQYF.